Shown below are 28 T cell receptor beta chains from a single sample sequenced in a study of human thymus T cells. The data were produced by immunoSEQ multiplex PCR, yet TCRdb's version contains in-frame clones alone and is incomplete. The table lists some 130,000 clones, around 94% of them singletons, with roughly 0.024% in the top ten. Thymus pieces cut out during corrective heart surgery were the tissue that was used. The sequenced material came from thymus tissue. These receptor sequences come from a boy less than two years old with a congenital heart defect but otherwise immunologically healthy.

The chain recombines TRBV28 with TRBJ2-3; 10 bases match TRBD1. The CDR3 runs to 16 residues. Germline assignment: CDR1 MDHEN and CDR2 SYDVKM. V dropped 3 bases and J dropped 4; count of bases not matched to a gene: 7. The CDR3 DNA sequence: TGTGCCAGCAGTTTTCCGAGACAGGGGGCATCAGATACGCAGTATTTT. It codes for CASSFPRQGASDTQYF.

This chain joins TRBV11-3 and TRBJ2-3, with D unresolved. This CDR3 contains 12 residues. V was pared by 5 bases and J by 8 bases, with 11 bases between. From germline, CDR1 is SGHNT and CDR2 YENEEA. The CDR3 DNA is TGTGCCAGCAGCACATTAGAAAGTACGCAGTATTTT. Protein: CASSTLESTQYF.

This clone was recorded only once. DNA for the CDR3: TGTGCCAGTAGTATTAAGGCGGGGGGCTTCCTCAATGAGCAGTTCTTC. Its protein is CASSIKAGGFLNEQFF. J is TRBJ2-1 and V is TRBV19; 8 bases are shared with TRBD2. J lost 6 bases, V lost 3 bases, and 10 bases had no gene match. Germline V gene lookup returns CDR1 LNHDA and CDR2 SQIVND (reference sequence). The CDR3 has 16 residues.

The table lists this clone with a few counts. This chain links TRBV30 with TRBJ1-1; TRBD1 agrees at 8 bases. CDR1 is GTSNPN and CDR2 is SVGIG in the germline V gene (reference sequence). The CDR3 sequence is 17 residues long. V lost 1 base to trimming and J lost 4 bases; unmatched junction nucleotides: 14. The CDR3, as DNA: TGTGCCTGGAGTGCCCTGGGGGCGACAGGGGATGGCACTGAAGCTTTCTTT. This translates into CAWSALGATGDGTEAFF. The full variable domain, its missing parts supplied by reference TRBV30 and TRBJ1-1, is SQTIHQWPATLVQPVGSPLSLECTVEGTSNPNLYWYRQAAGRGLQLLFYSVGIGQISSEVPQNLSASRPQDRQFILSSKKLLLSDSGFYLCAWSALGATGDGTEAFFGQGTRLTVV.

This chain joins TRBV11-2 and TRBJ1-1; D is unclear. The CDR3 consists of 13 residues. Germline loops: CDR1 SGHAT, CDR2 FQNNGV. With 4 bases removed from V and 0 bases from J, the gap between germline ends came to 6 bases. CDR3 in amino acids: CASSYRLNTEAFF. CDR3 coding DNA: TGTGCCAGCAGCTACAGATTGAACACTGAAGCTTTCTTT.

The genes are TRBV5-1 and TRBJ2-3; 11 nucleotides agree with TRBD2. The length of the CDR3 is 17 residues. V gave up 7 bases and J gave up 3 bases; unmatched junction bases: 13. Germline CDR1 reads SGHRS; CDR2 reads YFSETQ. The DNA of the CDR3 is TGCGCCAGCGCAAGTGGTAGCGGGGGGGCTAAGACAGATACGCAGTATTTT. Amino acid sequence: CASASGSGGAKTDTQYF.

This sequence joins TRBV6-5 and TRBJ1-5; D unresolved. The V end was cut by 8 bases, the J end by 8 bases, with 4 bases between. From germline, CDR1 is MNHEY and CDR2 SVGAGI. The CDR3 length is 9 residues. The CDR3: CASGEPQHF. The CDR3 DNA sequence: TGTGCCAGCGGGGAGCCCCAGCATTTT.

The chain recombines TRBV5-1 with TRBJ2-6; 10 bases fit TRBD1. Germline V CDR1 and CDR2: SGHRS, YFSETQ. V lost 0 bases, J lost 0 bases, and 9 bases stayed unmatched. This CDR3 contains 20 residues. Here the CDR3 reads CASSLARGTGDPSGANVLTF. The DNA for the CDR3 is TGCGCCAGCAGCTTGGCCCGTGGGACAGGGGACCCCTCTGGGGCCAACGTCCTGACTTTC.

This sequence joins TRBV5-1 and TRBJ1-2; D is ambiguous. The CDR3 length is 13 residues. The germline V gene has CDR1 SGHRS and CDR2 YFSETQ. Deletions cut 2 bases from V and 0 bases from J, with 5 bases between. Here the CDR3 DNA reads TGCGCCAGCAGCTTCGGGACTAACTATGGCTACACCTTC. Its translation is CASSFGTNYGYTF. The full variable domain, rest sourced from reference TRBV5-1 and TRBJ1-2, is KAGVTQTPRYLIKTRGQQVTLSCSPISGHRSVSWYQQTPGQGLQFLFEYFSETQRNKGNFPGRFSGRQFSNSRSEMNVSTLELGDSALYLCASSFGTNYGYTFGSGTRLTVV.

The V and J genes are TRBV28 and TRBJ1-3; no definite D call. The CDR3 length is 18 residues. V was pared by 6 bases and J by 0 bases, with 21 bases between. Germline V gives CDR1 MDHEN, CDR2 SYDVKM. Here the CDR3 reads CASRRSPYPTASGNTIYF. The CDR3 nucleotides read TGTGCCAGCAGAAGAAGTCCATACCCGACCGCCTCTGGAAACACCATATATTTT.

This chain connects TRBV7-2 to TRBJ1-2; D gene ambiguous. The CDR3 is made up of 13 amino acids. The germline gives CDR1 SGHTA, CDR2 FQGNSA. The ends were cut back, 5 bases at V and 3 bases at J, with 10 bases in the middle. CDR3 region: CASSPPRDYGYTF. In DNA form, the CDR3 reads TGTGCCAGCAGCCCACCCCGGGACTATGGCTACACCTTC.

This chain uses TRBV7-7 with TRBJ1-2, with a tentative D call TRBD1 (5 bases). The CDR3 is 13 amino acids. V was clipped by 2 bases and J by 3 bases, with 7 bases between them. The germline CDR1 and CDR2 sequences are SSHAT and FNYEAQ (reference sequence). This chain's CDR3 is CASSLRGDYGYTF. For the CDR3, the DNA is TGTGCCAGCAGCTTAAGGGGAGACTATGGCTACACCTTC.

Written as DNA, the CDR3 is TGTGCCAGCAGCTTAGGAAAGGGGTTTAACGAAAAACTGTTTTTT. Translated, it gives CASSLGKGFNEKLFF. The chain carries TRBV7-8 and TRBJ1-4; D is possibly TRBD1 (5 bases). The CDR3 consists of 15 residues. CDR1 is SGHVS, CDR2 FQNEAQ, per germline. The V and J ends lost 1 base and 8 bases respectively, with 14 bases between them.

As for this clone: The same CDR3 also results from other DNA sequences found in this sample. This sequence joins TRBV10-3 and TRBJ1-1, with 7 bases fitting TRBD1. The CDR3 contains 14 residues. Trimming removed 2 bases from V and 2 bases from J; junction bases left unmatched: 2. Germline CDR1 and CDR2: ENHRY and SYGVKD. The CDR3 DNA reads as TGTGCCATCAGTGAGAGGGACAGAAACACTGAAGCTTTCTTT. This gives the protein CAISERDRNTEAFF.

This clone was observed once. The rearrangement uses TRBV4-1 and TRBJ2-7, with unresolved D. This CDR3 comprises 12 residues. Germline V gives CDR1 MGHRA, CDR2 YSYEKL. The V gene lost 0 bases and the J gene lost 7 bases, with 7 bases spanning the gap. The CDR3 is CASSQEAGEQYF. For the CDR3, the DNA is TGCGCCAGCAGCCAAGAGGCCGGGGAGCAGTACTTC.

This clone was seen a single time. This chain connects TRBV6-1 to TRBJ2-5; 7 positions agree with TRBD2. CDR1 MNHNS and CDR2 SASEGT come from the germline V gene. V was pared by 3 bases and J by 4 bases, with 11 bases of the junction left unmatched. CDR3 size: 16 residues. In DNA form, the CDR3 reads TGTGCCAGCAGTGACCCCCCTAGCGGTAGAGGAGAGACCCAGTACTTC. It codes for CASSDPPSGRGETQYF.

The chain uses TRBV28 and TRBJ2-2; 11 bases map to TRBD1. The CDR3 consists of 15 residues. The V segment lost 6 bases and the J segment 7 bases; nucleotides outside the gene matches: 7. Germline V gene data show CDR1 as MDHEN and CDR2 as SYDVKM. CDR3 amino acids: CASRPGQGAVGELFF. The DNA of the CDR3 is TGTGCCAGCAGGCCCGGACAGGGGGCTGTCGGGGAGCTGTTTTTT. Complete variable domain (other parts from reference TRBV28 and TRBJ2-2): DVKVTQSSRYLVKRTGEKVFLECVQDMDHENMFWYRQDPGLGLRLIYFSYDVKMKEKGDIPEGYSVSREKKERFSLILESASTNQTSMYLCASRPGQGAVGELFFGEGSRLTVL.

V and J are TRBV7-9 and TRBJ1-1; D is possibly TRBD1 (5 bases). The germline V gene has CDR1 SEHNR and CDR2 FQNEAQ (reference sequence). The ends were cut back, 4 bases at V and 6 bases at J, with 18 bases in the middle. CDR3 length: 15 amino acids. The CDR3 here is CASSSRGDAYPEAFF. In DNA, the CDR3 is TGTGCCAGCAGCTCACGAGGGGACGCGTATCCTGAAGCTTTCTTT.

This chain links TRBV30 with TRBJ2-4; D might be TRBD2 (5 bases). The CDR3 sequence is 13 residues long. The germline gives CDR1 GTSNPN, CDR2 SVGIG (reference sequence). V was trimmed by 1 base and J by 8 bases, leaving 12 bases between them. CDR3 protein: CAWSALLGDIQYF. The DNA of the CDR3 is TGTGCCTGGAGTGCCCTCCTCGGGGACATTCAGTACTTC.

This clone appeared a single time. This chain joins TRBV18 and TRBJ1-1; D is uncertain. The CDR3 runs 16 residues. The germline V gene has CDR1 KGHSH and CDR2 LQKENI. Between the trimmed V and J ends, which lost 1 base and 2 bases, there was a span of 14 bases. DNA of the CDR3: TGTGCCAGCTCACCACTAGCGACGTCAGACAACACTGAAGCTTTCTTT. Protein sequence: CASSPLATSDNTEAFF.

This CDR3 reads CAWSEGGLYEQYF. In nucleotides, the CDR3 is TGTGCCTGGAGTGAGGGGGGCCTTTACGAGCAGTACTTC. V gene TRBV30 combines with J gene TRBJ2-7; D may be TRBD1 or TRBD2 (6 bases each). The CDR3 runs 13 residues. V was pared by 1 base and J by 4 bases, with 11 bases between. The germline CDR1 and CDR2 sequences are GTSNPN and SVGIG (reference sequence).

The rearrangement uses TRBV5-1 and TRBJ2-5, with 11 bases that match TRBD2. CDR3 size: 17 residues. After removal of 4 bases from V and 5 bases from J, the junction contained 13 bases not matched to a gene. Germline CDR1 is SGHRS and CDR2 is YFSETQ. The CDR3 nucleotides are TGCGCCAGCAGCCCTCTTGCTAGCGGGGGGAGGTATGAGACCCAGTACTTC. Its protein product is CASSPLASGGRYETQYF.

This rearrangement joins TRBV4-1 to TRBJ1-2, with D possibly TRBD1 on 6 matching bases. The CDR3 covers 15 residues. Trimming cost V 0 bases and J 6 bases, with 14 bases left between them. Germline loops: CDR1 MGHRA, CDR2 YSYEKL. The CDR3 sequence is CASSQESGAADGYTF. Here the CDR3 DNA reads TGCGCCAGCAGCCAAGAGTCGGGGGCAGCGGATGGCTACACCTTC.

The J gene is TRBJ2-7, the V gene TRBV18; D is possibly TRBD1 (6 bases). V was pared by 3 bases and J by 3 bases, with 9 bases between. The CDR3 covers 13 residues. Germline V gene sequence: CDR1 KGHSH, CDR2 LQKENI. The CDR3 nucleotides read TGTGCCAGCTCACCCGGGACAAACTACGAGCAGTACTTC. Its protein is CASSPGTNYEQYF.

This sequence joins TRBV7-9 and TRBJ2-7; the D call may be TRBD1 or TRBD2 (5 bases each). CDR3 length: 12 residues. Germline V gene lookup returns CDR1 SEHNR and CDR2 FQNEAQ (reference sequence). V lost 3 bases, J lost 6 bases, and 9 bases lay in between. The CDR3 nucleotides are TGTGCCAGCAGCTTTTTTGGGGGCGAGCAGTACTTC. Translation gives CASSFFGGEQYF. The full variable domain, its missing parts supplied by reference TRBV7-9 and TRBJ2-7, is DTGVSQNPRHKITKRGQNVTFRCDPISEHNRLYWYRQTLGQGPEFLTYFQNEAQLEKSRLLSDRFSAERPKGSFSTLEIQRTEQGDSAMYLCASSFFGGEQYFGPGTRLTVT.

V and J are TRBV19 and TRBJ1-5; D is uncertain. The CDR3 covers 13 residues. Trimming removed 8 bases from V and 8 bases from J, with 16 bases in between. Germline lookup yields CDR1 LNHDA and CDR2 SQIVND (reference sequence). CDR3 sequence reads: CASSGSNGEPQHF. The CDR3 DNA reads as TGTGCCAGTTCCGGCAGTAATGGAGAGCCCCAGCATTTT.

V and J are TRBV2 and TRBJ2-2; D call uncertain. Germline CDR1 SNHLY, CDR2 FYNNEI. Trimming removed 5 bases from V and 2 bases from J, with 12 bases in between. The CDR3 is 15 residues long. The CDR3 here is CASSLERVNTGELFF. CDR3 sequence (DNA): TGTGCCAGCAGTCTGGAACGGGTTAACACCGGGGAGCTGTTTTTT.

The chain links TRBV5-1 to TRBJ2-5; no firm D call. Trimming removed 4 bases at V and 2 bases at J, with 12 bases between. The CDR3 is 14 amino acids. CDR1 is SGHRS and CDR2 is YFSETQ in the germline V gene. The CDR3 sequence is CASSPEVKQETQYF. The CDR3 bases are TGCGCCAGCAGCCCCGAGGTCAAGCAAGAGACCCAGTACTTC.